This T cell receptor (beta chain) was recorded in a study of cytomegalovirus exposure and HLA in healthy donors. To note about this clone: What it recognizes is unknown.

Study-wide results and caveats: In a later analysis, V- and J-gene trimming of beta chains associated with a DCLRE1C missense variant, replicated independently. Productive rates of about 90% or about 30% were seen for most TCR beta V segments in an earlier analysis.

PCR primers comprised 60 Vbeta and 13 Jbeta primers. Assay: immunoSEQ multiplex PCR; the TCRdb copy retains only in-frame clones and omits some. The repertoire includes 200,000 to 300,000 clones, more than 75% of them detected once, and roughly 0.26% sits in the top ten. This receptor was obtained from a girl aged 2 to 9 in good health and CMV-seronegative. Sequencing was performed on PBMCs.

CDR3 amino acids: CAISEQGDYGYTF. CDR3 bases: TGTGCCATCAGTGAACAAGGGGACTATGGCTACACCTTC. The chain combines TRBV10-3 with TRBJ1-2; D perhaps matches TRBD1 (5 bases). The V gene lost 3 bases and the J gene lost 3 bases, with 8 bases spanning the gap. The CDR3 has 13 amino acids. Germline V lookup: CDR1 ENHRY, CDR2 SYGVKD.